This TCR beta chain was recorded in a study of CD8+ T cells in alopecia areata. For the study at large: Treated patients were given oral tofacitinib, which was dosed at 5 to 10 mg twice daily.

Germline CDR1 reads LNHNV; CDR2 reads YYDKDF (reference sequence). Trimming took 6 bases from V and 5 from J, leaving 12 bases between them. The CDR3 sequence is 13 residues long. Note on this clone: Its antigen is not identified.

Once RNA had been extracted, it was reverse transcribed into cDNA to act as the sequencing template. Data came from immunoSEQ multiplex PCR; TCRdb stores just in-frame clones and leaves some out. This sample has 130,000 to 150,000 clones, with about 51% found just once. General study points: Possibly because of HLA-related factors, TCR sharing was less clear across patients than in mice. Affected lesional scalp, above all in alopecia totalis/universalis, was more clonal than normal scalp.

The chain has TRBV15 and TRBJ2-3; D call uncertain. The sample in question was CD4+ T cells sorted from blood, obtained at week 0. The TCR originated in a human donor with alopecia areata. The CDR3 spells CATSNNLGDTQYF. The CDR3 nucleotides read TGTGCCACCAGTAATAACCTGGGAGATACGCAGTATTTT. The whole variable domain, filled in from reference TRBV15 and TRBJ2-3, reads DAMVIQNPRYQVTQFGKPVTLSCSQTLNHNVMYWYQQKSSQAPKLLFHYYDKDFNNEADTPDNFQSRRPNTSFCFLDIRSPGLGDTAMYLCATSNNLGDTQYFGPGTRLTVL.